Listed below are T cell receptor beta chains from one sample, sequenced in a study of T and B cells in COVID-19 patients. Using its own MiXCR run on the multiplex PCR reads, TCRdb lists one record per CDR3 protein. Here the sample spans 2,500 or so distinct CDR3 sequences, about 25% being singletons. Specimen: blood. The receptors stem from a human donor with active COVID-19. Each CDR3 is given with its conserved first and last residue. Each record gives: CDR3 protein, CDR3 DNA, CDR3 length, clone size, V gene, D gene, J gene. A D gene is named only where the DNA matches it firmly. Some rows have no size entry. The others give once, few or many, or a class for an expanded clone.

cdr3_aa: CASSWTEDTTQYF; cdr3_nt: TGTGCCAGCAGTTGGACAGAGGATACGACCCAGTACTTC; cdr3_length: 13; clone_size: medium-sized; v_call: TRBV27; d_call: -; j_call: TRBJ2-5
cdr3_aa: CASSLGGDTDTQYF; cdr3_nt: TGTGCCAGCAGTTTGGGTGGGGACACAGATACGCAGTATTTT; cdr3_length: 14; clone_size: -; v_call: TRBV12-3/TRBV12-4; d_call: -; j_call: TRBJ2-3
cdr3_aa: CASSLKEGGADTQYF; cdr3_nt: TGTGCCAGTAGTCTGAAAGAAGGAGGGGCAGATACGCAGTATTTT; cdr3_length: 15; clone_size: medium-sized; v_call: TRBV19; d_call: -; j_call: TRBJ2-3
cdr3_aa: CASSEATFGTGGTDTQYF; cdr3_nt: TGTGCCAGCAGTGAAGCTACTTTTGGGACAGGGGGCACAGATACGCAGTATTTT; cdr3_length: 18; clone_size: many; v_call: TRBV6-1; d_call: TRBD1; j_call: TRBJ2-3
cdr3_aa: CASSLLGGPLYEQYF; cdr3_nt: TGTGCCAGCAGTTTATTGGGCGGGCCACTCTACGAGCAGTACTTC; cdr3_length: 15; clone_size: medium-sized; v_call: TRBV28; d_call: -; j_call: TRBJ2-7
cdr3_aa: CSARVDRGEGRKDTQYF; cdr3_nt: TGCAGTGCTAGAGTTGATAGGGGGGAGGGCCGAAAAGATACGCAGTATTTT; cdr3_length: 17; clone_size: -; v_call: TRBV20-1; d_call: -; j_call: TRBJ2-3
cdr3_aa: CASTHTENTEAFF; cdr3_nt: TGTGCCAGCACCCATACAGAGAACACTGAAGCTTTCTTT; cdr3_length: 13; clone_size: few; v_call: TRBV6-5; d_call: -; j_call: TRBJ1-1
cdr3_aa: CASRRFGRASGNTIYF; cdr3_nt: TGTGCCAGCAGACGGTTTGGCAGGGCATCTGGAAACACCATATATTTT; cdr3_length: 16; clone_size: few; v_call: TRBV6-5; d_call: -; j_call: TRBJ1-3
cdr3_aa: CASSIGGGWAFF; cdr3_nt: TGTGCCAGTAGTATAGGGGGCGGGTGGGCTTTCTTT; cdr3_length: 12; clone_size: few; v_call: TRBV19; d_call: -; j_call: TRBJ1-1
cdr3_aa: CASEGSSGGDEQFF; cdr3_nt: TGTGCCAGCGAAGGGAGCTCTGGGGGGGATGAGCAGTTCTTC; cdr3_length: 14; clone_size: once; v_call: TRBV6-5; d_call: TRBD2; j_call: TRBJ2-1
cdr3_aa: CSARGPAVSSYNEQFF; cdr3_nt: TGCAGTGCCAGAGGTCCAGCGGTGAGCTCCTACAATGAGCAGTTCTTC; cdr3_length: 16; clone_size: -; v_call: TRBV20-1; d_call: -; j_call: TRBJ2-1
cdr3_aa: CASSLAQGLGEAFF; cdr3_nt: TGTGCCAGCAGCTTAGCCCAAGGCCTGGGTGAAGCTTTCTTT; cdr3_length: 14; clone_size: -; v_call: TRBV7-6; d_call: -; j_call: TRBJ1-1
cdr3_aa: CASSPGQAHEKLFF; cdr3_nt: TGTGCCAGCTCCCCTGGACAGGCTCATGAAAAACTGTTTTTT; cdr3_length: 14; clone_size: few; v_call: TRBV18; d_call: TRBD1; j_call: TRBJ1-4